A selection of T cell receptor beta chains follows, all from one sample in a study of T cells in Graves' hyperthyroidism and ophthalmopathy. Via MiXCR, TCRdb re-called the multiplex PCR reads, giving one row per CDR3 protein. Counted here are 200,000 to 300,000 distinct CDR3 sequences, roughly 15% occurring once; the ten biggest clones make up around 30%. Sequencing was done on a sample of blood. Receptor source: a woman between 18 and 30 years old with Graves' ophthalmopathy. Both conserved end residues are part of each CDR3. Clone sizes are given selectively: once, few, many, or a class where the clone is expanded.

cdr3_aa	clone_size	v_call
CASSITGNSPLHF	many	TRBV28
CSARPDRENQPQHF	many	TRBV20-1
CASSIRADTQYF	many	TRBV3-1
CASSPSTGHTYEQYF	many	TRBV28
CASSIGTVNYGYTF	many	TRBV28
CASSPERGGTAEAFF	few	TRBV5-1
CAIQPSSDYGYTF	many	TRBV12-3/TRBV12-4
CASSRTDLSYNEQFF	many	TRBV6-1
CASSLSVGRNYGYTF	many	TRBV5-8
CASSQVRGGELFF	many	TRBV3-1
CASSSTGVYEQYF	many	TRBV28
CASSQEQQGDYEQYF	few	TRBV4-2
CSASAGGELPSYEQYF	many	TRBV20-1
CSGGGGGGETQYF	NA	TRBV29-1
CSAVRPGTGGTNYGYTF	NA	TRBV20-1
CASSLIEGGITEAFF	many	TRBV5-6
CASSLEWQGAGETQYF	many	TRBV7-6
CASSYDVGGYWYEQYF	few	TRBV6-1
CASSRASPRGYEQYF	few	TRBV5-5
CASSVVGEETQYF	few	TRBV9
CSAIETGNYGYTF	many	TRBV20-1
CASSLGSGGAYEQYF	many	TRBV11-2
CASSSARGRHNEQFF	NA	TRBV28
CASSFNRWDRVTEAFF	many	TRBV28
CSARVRDHEQFF	NA	TRBV20-1
CASSPPQRPNYGYTF	many	TRBV28
CASSLDGREETQYF	few	TRBV5-1
CASSRVSNQPQHF	few	TRBV6-1
CASSYGGVRGTDTQYF	many	TRBV28
CASRQGALEQFF	many	TRBV28
CASSRQGPEAFF	many	TRBV5-1
CASSLRELTYEQYF	many	TRBV5-1
CASSFNPGQGLFYEQYF	many	TRBV6-2/TRBV6-3
CASSPAGEANYGYTF	many	TRBV28
CASSVEGTGVEKLFF	few	TRBV9
CASSEGTEAFF	many	TRBV2
CAWSGFYEQYF	many	TRBV30
CASSFGTGAYEQYF	many	TRBV28
CSSRGVAGATSYNEQFF	many	TRBV29-1
CAISESAGLQPQHF	NA	TRBV10-3
CASSIEGASRQPQHF	many	TRBV19
CASSQADLQGREKLFF	many	TRBV4-1
CASSLGPRGTDTQYF	many	TRBV5-1
CASSTRQNEQFF	many	TRBV9
CASKLDRSYQPQHF	many	TRBV6-2/TRBV6-3
CASSSGGAGQPQHF	many	TRBV6-2/TRBV6-3
CASSEGGGAGGANVLTF	NA	TRBV11-3
CACQTGAIMNTEAFF	many	TRBV30
CASSFSNRDINEKLFF	many	TRBV7-9